This T cell receptor (beta chain) was found in a study of T cells in Graves' hyperthyroidism and ophthalmopathy. Study-wide context: Peripheral blood was collected at initial diagnosis, before any treatment. Regarding the study as a whole: The blood repertoire included most of the expanded thyroid clonotypes above 0.001. The model identified upcoming ophthalmopathy a median approximately seven months ahead of onset.

This CDR3 has 14 residues. Germline CDR1 SGHVS, CDR2 FQNEAQ. After removal of 2 bases from V and 9 bases from J, the junction contained 7 bases not matched to a gene. This clonotype was observed many times. Antigen: not known. Thyroid ultrasound and orbital computed tomography, with clinical symptoms and serum thyroxine and TRAb, informed diagnoses. There were TCR beta CDR3 regions amplified from RNA transcripts. HTBI primers were employed in a first-round RT-PCR of the TCR CDR3. TCRdb processed the multiplex PCR reads anew with MiXCR; each CDR3 protein has one entry. Of more than 550,000 distinct CDR3 sequences in the sample, 18% are singletons; the top ten hold 16%.

The chain couples TRBV7-8 to TRBJ2-1; 7 bases fit TRBD2. This clonotype originated in a woman aged 45-60 years with Graves' hyperthyroidism that later progressed to Graves' ophthalmopathy. Material for sequencing was blood. The CDR3 DNA reads TGTGCCAGCAGCTTAAGGGGCGGGGGAGGTGAGCAGTTCTTC. Translation gives CASSLRGGGGEQFF.